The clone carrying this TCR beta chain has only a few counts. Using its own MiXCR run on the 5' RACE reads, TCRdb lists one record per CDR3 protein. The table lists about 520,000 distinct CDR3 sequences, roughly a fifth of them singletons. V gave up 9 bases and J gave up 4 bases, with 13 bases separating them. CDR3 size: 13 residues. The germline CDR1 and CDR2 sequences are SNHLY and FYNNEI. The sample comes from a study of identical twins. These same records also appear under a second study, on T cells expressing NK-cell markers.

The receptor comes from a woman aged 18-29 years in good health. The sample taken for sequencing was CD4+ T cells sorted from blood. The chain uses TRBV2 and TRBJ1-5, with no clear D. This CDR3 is CASGLDLNQPQHF. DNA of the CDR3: TGTGCCAGTGGGTTGGATCTAAATCAGCCCCAGCATTTT.